This T cell receptor (beta chain) was sequenced for a study of blood T cell repertoires in COVID-19. Study-wide context: Some COVID-19 samples were acute and others convalescent; all came from the United States, Italy and Spain.

Participants' reported clinical history set cohort assignment. Data came from immunoSEQ multiplex PCR; TCRdb stores just in-frame clones and leaves some out. Altogether hundreds of thousands of clones are present, approximately 89% being singletons, with the ten largest covering 8% to 10%. The germline V and J ends were trimmed by 0 bases and 4 bases, with 9 bases remaining between them. Germline CDR1 reads KGHSH; CDR2 reads LQKENI. The CDR3 runs 14 residues. Material for sequencing was PBMCs or T cells enriched from blood (not recorded which). The source is a woman aged 40 to 50 who had recovered from COVID-19. The gene calls are TRBV18 and TRBJ1-2; no firm D call. The CDR3 is CASSPPGGPYGYTF. In DNA, the CDR3 is TGTGCCAGCTCACCACCAGGAGGCCCCTATGGCTACACCTTC.